This T cell receptor (beta chain) was recovered during a study of shared clonotypes between healthy human individuals. The table came from immunoSEQ multiplex PCR; TCRdb's copy has only in-frame clones and leaves some out. The table includes about 2.1 million clones, about 94% detected once. This clone has just one count. As yet, its antigen is unknown. V lost 6 bases, J lost 3 bases, and 18 bases lay in between. The CDR3 runs to 15 residues. Germline CDR1 MDHEN, CDR2 SYDVKM. Overall study results and limits: Read depth was anticipated to influence clonotype sharing among donors.

Naive-designated CD8 cells lacked CD45RO, were positively enriched for CCR7, and omitted terminally differentiated effector memory CD45RA+ cells. Sequencing was carried out using naive CD8+ T cells from PBMCs. The chain links TRBV28 to TRBJ2-7, with a weak D call TRBD1 (6 bases). This clonotype was obtained from a man aged 18 to 30 in good health. Some clones in this sample may be carry-over from other donors' samples. The CDR3 spells CASSQGQIIDYEQYF. CDR3 bases: TGTGCCAGCAGCCAAGGACAGATAATAGACTACGAGCAGTACTTC. Full variable domain (remainder filled in from reference TRBV28 and TRBJ2-7): DVKVTQSSRYLVKRTGEKVFLECVQDMDHENMFWYRQDPGLGLRLIYFSYDVKMKEKGDIPEGYSVSREKKERFSLILESASTNQTSMYLCASSQGQIIDYEQYFGPGTRLTVT.